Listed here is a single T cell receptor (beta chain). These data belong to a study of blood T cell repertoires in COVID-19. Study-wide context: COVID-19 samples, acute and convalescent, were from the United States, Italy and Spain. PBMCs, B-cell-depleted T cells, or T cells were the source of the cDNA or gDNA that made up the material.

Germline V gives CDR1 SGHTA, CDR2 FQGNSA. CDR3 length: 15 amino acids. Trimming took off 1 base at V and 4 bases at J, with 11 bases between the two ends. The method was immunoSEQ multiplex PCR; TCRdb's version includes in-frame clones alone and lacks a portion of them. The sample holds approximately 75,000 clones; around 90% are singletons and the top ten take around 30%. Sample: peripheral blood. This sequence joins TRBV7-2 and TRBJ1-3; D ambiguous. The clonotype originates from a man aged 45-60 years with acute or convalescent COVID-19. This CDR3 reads CASSLGPPGGNTIYF. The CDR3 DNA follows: TGTGCCAGCAGCTTAGGTCCCCCGGGAGGAAACACCATATATTTT. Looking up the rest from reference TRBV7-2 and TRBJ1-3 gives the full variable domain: GAGVSQSPSNKVTEKGKDVELRCDPISGHTALYWYRQSLGQGLEFLIYFQGNSAPDKSGLPSDRFSAERTGGSVSTLTIQRTQQEDSAVYLCASSLGPPGGNTIYFGEGSWLTVV.